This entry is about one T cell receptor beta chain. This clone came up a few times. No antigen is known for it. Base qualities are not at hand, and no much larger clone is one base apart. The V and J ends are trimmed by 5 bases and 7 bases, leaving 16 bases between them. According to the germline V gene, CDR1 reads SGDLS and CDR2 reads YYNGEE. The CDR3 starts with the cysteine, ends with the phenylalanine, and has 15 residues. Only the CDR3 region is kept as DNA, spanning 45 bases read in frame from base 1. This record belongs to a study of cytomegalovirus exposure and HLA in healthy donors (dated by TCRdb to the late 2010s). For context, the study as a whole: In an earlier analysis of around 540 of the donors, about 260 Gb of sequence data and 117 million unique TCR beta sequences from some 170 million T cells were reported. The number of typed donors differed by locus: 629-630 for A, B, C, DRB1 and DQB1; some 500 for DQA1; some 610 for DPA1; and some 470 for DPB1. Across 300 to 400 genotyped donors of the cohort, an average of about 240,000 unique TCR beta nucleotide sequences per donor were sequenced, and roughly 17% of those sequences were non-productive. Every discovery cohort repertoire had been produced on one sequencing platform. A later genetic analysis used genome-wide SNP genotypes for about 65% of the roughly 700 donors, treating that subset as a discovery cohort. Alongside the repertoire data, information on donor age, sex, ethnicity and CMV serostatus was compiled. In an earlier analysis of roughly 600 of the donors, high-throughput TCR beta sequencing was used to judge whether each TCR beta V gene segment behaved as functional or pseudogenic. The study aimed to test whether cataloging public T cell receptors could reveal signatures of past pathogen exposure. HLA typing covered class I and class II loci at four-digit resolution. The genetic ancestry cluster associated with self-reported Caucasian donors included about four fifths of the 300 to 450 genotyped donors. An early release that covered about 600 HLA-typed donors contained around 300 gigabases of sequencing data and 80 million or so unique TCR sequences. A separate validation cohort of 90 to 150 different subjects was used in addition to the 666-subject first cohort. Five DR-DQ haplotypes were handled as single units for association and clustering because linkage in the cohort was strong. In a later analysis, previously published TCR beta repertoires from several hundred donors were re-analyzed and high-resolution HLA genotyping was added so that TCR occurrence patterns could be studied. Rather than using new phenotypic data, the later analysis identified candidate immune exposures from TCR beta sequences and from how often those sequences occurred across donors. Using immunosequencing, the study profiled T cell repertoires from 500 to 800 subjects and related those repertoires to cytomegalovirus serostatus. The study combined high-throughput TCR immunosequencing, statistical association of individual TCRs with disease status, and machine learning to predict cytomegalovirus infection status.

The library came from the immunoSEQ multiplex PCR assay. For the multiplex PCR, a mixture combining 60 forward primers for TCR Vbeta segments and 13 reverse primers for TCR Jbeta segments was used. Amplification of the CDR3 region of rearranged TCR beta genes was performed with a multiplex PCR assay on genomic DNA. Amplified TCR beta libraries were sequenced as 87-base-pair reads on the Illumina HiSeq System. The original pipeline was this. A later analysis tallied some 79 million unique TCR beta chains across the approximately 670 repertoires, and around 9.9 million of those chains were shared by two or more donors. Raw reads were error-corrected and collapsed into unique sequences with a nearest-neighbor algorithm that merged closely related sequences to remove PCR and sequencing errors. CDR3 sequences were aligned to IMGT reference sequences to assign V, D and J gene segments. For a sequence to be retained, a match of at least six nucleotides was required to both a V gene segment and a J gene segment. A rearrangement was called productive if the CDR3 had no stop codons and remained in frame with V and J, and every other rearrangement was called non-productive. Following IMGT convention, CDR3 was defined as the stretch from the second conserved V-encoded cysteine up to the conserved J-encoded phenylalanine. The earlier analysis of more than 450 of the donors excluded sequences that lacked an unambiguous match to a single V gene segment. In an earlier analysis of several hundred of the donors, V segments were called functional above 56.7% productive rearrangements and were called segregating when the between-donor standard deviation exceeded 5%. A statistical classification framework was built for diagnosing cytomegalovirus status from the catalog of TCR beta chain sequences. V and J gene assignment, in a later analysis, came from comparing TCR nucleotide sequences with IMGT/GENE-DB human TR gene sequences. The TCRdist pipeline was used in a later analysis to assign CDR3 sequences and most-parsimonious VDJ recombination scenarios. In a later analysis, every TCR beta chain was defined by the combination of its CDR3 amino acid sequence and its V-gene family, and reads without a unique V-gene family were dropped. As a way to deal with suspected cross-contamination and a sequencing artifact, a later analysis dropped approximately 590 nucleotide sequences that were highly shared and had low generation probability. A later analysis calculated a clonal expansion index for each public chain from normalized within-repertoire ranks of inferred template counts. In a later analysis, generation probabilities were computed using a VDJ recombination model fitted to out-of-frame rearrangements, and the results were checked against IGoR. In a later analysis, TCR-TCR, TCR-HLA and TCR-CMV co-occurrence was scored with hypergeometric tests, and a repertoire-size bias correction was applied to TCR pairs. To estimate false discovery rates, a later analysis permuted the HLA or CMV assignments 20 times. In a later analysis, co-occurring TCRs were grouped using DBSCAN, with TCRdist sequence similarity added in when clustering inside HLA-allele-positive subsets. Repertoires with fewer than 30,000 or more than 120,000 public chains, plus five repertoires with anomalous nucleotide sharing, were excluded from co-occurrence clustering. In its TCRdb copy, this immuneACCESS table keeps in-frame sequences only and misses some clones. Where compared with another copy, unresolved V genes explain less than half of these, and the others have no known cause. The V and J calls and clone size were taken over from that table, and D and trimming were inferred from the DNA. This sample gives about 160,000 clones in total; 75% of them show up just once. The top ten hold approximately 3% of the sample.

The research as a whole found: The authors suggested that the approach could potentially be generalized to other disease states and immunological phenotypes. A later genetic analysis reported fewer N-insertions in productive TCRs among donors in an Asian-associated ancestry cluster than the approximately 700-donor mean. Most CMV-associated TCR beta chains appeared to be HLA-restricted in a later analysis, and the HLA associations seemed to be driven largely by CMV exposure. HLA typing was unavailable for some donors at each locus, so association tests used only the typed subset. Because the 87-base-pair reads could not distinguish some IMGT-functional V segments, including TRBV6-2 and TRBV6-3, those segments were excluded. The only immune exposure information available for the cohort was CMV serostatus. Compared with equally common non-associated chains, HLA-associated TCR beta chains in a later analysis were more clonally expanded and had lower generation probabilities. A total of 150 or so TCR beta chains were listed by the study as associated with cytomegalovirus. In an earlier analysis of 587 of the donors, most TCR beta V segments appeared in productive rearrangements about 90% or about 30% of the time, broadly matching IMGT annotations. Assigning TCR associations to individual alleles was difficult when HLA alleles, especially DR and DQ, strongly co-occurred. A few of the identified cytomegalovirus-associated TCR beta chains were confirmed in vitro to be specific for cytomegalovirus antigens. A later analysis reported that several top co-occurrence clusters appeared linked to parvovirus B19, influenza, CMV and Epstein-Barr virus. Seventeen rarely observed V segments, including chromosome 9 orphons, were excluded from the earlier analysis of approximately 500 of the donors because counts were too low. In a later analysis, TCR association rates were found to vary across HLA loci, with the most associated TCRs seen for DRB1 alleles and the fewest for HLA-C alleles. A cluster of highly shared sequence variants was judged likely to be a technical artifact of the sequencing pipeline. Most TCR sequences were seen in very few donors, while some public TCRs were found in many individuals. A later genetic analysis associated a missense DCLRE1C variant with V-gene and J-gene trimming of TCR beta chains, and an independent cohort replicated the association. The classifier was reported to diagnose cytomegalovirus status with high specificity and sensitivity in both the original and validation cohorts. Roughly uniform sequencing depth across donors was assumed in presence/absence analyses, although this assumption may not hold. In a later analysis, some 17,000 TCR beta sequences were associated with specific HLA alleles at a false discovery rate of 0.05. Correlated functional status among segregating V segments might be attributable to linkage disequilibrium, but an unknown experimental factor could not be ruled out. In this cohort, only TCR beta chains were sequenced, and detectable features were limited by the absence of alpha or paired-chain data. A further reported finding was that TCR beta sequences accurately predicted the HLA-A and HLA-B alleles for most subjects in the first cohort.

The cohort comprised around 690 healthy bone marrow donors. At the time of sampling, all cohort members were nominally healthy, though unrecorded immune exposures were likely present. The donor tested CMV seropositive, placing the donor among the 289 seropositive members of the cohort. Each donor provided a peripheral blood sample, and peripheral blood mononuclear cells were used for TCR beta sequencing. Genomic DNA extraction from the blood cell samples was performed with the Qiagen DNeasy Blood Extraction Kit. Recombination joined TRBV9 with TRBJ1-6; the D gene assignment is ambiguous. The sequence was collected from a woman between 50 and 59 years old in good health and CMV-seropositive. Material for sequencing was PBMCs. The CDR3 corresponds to CASSSEGSMNSPLHF. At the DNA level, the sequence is TGTGCCAGCAGTTCAGAGGGCTCGATGAATTCACCCCTCCACTTT.